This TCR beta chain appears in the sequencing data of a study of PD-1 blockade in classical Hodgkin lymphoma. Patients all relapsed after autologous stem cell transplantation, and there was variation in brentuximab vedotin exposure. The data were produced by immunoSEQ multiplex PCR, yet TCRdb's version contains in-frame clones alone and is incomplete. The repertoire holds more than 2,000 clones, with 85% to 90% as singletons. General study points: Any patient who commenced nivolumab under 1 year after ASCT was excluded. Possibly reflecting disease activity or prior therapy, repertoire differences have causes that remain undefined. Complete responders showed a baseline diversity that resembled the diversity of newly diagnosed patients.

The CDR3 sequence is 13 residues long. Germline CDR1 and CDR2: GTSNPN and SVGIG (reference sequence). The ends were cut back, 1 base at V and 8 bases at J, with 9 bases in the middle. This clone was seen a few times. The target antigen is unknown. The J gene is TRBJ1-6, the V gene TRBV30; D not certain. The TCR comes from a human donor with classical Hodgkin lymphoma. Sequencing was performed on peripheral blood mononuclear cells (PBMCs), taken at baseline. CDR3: CAWSGGVHSPLHF. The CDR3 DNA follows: TGTGCCTGGAGTGGTGGGGTTCATTCACCCCTCCACTTT.